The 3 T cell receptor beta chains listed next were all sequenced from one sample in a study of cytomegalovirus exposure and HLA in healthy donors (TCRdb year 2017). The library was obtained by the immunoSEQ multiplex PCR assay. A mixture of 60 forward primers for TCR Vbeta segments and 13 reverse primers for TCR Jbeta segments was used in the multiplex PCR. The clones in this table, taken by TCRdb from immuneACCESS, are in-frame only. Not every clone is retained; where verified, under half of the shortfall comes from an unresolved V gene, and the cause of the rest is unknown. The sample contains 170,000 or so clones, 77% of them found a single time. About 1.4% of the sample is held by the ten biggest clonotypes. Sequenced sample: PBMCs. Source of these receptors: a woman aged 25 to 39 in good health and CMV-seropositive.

CDR3 sequence (DNA): TGTGCCAGCAGTTTATCGGACAGGAGGTTCGACGAGCAGTACTTC. This encodes CASSLSDRRFDEQYF. This chain joins TRBV28 and TRBJ2-7; 7 bases map to TRBD1. This CDR3 is built from 15 residues. Germline trimming cut 1 base from V and 5 bases from J; bases unmatched to any gene: 8. CDR1 MDHEN and CDR2 SYDVKM come from the germline V gene.

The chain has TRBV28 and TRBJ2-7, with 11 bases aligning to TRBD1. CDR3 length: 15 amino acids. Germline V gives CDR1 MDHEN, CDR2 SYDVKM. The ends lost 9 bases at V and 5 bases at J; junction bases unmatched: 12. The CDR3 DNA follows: TGTGCCAGTAGTCCATGGACAGGGGGCCCAGACGAGCAGTACTTC. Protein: CASSPWTGGPDEQYF.

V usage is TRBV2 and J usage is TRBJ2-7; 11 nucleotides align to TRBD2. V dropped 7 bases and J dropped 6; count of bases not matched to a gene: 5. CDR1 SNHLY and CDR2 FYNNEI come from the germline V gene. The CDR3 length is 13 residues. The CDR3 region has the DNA TGTGCCAGCATAGGGACTAGCGGTTTCGAGCAGTACTTC. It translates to CASIGTSGFEQYF.